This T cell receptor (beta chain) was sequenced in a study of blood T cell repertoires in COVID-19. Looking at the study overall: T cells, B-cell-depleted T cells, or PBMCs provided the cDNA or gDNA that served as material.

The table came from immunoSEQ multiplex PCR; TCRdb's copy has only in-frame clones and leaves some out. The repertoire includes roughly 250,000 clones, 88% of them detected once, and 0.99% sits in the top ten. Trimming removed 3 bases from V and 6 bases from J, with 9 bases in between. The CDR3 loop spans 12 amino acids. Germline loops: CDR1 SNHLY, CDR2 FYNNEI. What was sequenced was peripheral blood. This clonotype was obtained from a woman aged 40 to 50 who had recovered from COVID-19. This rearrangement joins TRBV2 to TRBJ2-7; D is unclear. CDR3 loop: CASSDFGFEQYF. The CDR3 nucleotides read TGTGCCAGCAGTGATTTCGGGTTCGAGCAGTACTTC.